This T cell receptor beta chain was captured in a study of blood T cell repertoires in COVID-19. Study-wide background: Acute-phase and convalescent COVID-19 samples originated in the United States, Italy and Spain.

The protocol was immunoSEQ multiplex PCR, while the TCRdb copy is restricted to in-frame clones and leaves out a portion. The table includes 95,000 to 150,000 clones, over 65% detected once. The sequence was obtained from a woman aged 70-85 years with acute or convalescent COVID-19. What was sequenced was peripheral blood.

DNA for the CDR3: TGTGCCAGCAGCCAAGTGGCTAATTCACCCCTCCACTTT. Protein product: CASSQVANSPLHF. This rearrangement joins TRBV25-1 to TRBJ1-6; D remains ambiguous. CDR1 and CDR2 (germline): MGHDK, SYGVNS. Trimming removed 6 bases at V and 6 bases at J, with 9 bases between. This CDR3 region has 13 residues.